This TCR beta chain was recovered during a study of blood T cell repertoires in COVID-19. Study at large: Collection of acute and convalescent COVID-19 samples took place in the United States, Italy and Spain. T cells, B-cell-depleted T cells, or PBMCs supplied cDNA or gDNA.

The CDR3 consists of 15 residues. Germline V gene data show CDR1 as MNHEY and CDR2 as SVGAGI. J gave up 6 bases and V 6 bases, and 13 bases lay outside the gene matches. Authors' analysis steps: Estimates of nucleated cell counts were drawn from the amplification of reference gene primers. This table comes from immunoSEQ multiplex PCR, and its TCRdb copy is limited to in-frame clones, with some not included. The D gene and trimming were derived from the DNA, and the V and J assignments and clone size from that table. The sample holds some 340,000 clones; 85% are singletons and the top ten take roughly 3.9%.

The sequence was collected from a woman under 30 with acute or convalescent COVID-19. The V call is TRBV6-5, the J call TRBJ1-1, with 7 bases lining up with TRBD1. Sequences were obtained from peripheral blood. As DNA, the CDR3 is TGTGCCAGCAGCCAAAGCGCGACAGGGAAAGCTGAAGCTTTCTTT. Protein product: CASSQSATGKAEAFF.